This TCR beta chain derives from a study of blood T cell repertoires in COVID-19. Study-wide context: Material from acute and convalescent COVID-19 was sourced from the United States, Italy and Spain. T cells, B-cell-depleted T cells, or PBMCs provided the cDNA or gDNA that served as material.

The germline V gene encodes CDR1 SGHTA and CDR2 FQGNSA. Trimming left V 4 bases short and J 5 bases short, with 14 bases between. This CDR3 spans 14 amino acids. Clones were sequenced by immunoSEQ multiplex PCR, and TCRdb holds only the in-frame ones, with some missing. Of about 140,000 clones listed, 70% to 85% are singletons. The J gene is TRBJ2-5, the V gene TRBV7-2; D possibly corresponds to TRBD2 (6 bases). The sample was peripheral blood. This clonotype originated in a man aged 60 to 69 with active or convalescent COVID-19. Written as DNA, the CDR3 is TGTGCCAGCAGCTCCACTAGCTCTGGTGAGACCCAGTACTTC. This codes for CASSSTSSGETQYF.